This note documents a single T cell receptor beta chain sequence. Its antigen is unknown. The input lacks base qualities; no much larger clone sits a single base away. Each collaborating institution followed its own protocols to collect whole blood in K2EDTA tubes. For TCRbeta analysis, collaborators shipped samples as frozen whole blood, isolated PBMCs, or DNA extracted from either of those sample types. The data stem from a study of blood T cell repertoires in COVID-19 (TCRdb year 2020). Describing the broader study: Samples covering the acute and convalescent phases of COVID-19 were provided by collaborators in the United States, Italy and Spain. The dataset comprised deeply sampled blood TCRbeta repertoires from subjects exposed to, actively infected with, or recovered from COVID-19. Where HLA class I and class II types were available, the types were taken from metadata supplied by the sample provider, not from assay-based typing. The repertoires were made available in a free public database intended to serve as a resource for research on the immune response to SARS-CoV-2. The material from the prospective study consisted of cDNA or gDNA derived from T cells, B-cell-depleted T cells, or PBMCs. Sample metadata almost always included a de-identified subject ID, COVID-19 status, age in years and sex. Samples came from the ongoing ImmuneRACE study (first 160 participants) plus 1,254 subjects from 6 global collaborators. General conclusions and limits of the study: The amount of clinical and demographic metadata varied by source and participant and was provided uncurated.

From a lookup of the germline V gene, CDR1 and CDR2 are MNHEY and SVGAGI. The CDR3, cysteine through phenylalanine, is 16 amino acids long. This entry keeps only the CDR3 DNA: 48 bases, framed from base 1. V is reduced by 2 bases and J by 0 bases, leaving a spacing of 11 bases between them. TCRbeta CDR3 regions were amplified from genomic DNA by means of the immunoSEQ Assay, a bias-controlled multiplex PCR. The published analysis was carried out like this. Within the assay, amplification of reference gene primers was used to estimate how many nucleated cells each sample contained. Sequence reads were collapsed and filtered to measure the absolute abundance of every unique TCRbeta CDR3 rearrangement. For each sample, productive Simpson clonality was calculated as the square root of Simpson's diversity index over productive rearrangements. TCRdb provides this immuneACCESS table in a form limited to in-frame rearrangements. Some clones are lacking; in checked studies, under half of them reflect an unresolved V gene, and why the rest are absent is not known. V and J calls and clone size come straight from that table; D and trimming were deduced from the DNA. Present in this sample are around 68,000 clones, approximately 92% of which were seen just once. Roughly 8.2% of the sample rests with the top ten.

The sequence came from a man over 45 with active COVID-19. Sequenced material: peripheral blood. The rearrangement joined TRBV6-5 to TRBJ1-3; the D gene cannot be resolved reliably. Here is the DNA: TGTGCCAGCAGTTACCGGTATGCGCTCTCTGGAAACACCATATATTTT. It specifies CASSYRYALSGNTIYF.